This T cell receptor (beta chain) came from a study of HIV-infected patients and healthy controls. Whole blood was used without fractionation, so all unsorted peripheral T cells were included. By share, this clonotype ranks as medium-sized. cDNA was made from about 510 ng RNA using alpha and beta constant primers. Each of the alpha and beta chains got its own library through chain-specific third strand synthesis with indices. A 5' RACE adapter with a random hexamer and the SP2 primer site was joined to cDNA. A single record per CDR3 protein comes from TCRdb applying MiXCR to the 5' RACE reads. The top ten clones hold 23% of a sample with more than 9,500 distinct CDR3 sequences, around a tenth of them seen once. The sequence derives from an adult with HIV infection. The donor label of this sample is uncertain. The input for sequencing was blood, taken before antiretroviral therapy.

CDR3 nucleotide sequence: TGCAGCGTTGGGACTAGCGTGAATGAGCAGTTCTTC. Its protein is CSVGTSVNEQFF. J is TRBJ2-1 and V is TRBV29-1, with 9 bases aligning to TRBD2. This CDR3 comprises 12 residues. Unmatched junction bases numbered 2, after V lost 4 bases and J lost 7 bases. The germline V gene has CDR1 SQVTM and CDR2 ANQGSEA.